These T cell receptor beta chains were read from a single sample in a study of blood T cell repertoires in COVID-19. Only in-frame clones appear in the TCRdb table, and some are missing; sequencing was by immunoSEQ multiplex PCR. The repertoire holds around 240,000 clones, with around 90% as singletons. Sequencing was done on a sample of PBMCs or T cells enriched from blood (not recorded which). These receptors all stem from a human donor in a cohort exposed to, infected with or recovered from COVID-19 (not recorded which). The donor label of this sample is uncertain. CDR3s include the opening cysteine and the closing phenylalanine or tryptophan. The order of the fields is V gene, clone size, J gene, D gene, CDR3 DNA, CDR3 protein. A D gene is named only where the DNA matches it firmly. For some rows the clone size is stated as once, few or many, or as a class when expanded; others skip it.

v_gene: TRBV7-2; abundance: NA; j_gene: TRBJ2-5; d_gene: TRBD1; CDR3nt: TGTGCCAGCAGCCCAGTGACAGGGGGGGAGGAGACCCAGTACTTC; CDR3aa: CASSPVTGGEETQYF
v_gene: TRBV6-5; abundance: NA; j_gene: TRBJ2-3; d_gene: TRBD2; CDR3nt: TGTGCCAGCAGCACAGCGGGGGCGGCGCAGTATTTT; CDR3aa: CASSTAGAAQYF
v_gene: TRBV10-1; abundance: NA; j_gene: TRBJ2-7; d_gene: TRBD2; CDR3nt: TGCGCCAGCAGTGAGAGAGCGGGGCTCGAGCAGTACTTC; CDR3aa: CASSERAGLEQYF
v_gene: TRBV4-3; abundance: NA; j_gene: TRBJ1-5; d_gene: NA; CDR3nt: TGCGCCAGCAGCCGCTACAATGAGGGCAATCAGCCCCAGCATTTT; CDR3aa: CASSRYNEGNQPQHF
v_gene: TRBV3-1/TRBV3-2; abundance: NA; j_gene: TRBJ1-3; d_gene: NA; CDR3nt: TGTGCCAGCAGCCACCACGGGATTCGCGGAAACACCATATATTTT; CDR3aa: CASSHHGIRGNTIYF
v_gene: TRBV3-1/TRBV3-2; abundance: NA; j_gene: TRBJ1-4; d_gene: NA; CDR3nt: TGTGCCAGCAGCCAAGATCGGGGGATAGGAGATGAAAAACTGTTTTTT; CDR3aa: CASSQDRGIGDEKLFF
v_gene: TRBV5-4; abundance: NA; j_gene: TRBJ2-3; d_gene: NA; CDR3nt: TGTGCCAGCAGCTATGGGACTCCACCCACAGATACGCAGTATTTT; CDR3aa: CASSYGTPPTDTQYF
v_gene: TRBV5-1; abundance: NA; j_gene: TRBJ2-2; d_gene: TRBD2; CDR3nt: TGCGCCAGCAGCTTGGGGACTAGCGGGGGTATTGACACCGGGGAGCTGTTTTTT; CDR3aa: CASSLGTSGGIDTGELFF
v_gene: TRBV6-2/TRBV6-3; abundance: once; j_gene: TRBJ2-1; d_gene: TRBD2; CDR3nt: TGTGCCAGCAGTTACTCCGGTAGCGGGGGGGCCGGACACTACAATGAGCAGTTCTTC; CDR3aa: CASSYSGSGGAGHYNEQFF
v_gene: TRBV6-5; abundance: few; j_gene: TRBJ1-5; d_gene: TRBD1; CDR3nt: TGTGCCAGCAGTATAGACAGGGGTAGCAATCAGCCCCAGCATTTT; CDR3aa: CASSIDRGSNQPQHF
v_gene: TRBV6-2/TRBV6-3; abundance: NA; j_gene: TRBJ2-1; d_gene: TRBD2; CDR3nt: TGTGCCAGCAGTCAGCGGGGCCATTCCAATGAGCAGTTCTTC; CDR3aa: CASSQRGHSNEQFF
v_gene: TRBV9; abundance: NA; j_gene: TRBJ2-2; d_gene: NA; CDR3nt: TGTGCCAGCAGCGTCGTCCCCGGGACTCAGACCGGGGAGCTGTTTTTT; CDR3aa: CASSVVPGTQTGELFF
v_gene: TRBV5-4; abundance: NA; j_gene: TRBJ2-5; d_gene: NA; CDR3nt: TGTGCCAGCAGCGGGAGCCTCCAGGAGACCCAGTACTTC; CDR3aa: CASSGSLQETQYF
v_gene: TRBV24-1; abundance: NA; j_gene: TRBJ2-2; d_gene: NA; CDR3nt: TGTGCCACCAGTGTCGCCGGGGAGCTGTTTTTT; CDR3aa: CATSVAGELFF
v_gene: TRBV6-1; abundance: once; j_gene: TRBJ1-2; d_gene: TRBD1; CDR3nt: TGTGCCAGCAGTGAAGGGACAGGGGGCCCAAACATCTATGGCTACACCTTC; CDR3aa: CASSEGTGGPNIYGYTF
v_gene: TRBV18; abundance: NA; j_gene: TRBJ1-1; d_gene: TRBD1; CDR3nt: TGTGCCAGCTCACCCCCGGACAGGGGGACCACTGAAGCTTTCTTT; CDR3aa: CASSPPDRGTTEAFF
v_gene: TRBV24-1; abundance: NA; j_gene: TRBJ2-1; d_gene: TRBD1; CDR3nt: TGTGCCACCAGTGATTCTACCGGGACAGGCTACAATGAGCAGTTCTTC; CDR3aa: CATSDSTGTGYNEQFF
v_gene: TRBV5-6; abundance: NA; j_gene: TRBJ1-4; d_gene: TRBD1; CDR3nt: TGTGCCAGCAGCGCGGACAGGGGGCGGGAAAAACTGTTTTTT; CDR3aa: CASSADRGREKLFF
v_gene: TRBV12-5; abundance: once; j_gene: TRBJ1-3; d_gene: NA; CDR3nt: TGTGCTAGTGGTTTGGTGCTGGACAGAACCGGAAACACCATATATTTT; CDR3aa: CASGLVLDRTGNTIYF
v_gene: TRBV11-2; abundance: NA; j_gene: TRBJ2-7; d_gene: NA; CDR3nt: TGTGCCAGCAGTTACACCTACGAGCAGTACTTC; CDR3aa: CASSYTYEQYF
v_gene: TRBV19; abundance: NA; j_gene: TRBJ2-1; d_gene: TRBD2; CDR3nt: TGTGCCAGTAGTTCCCGACTAGCGGGGGGATACAATGAGCAGTTCTTC; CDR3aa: CASSSRLAGGYNEQFF
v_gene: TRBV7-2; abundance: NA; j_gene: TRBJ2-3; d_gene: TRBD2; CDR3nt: TGTGCCAGCAGCGCCAGTCGCCTAGCGGGGGCGGTTACGCAGTATTTT; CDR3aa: CASSASRLAGAVTQYF
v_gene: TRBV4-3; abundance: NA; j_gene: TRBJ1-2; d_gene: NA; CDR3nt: TGCGCCAGCAGCGAGGAAACAAGTGCCCTCTACTATGGCTACACCTTC; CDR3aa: CASSEETSALYYGYTF
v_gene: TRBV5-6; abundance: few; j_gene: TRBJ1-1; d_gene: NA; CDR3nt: TGTGCCAGCAGCTTGGTTGGGGCCCCTGAAGCTTTCTTT; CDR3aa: CASSLVGAPEAFF
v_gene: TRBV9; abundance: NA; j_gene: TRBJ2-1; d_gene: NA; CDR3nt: TGTGCCAGCAGCCCTAGGCGTCAATCATGGGACAATGAGCAGTTCTTC; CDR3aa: CASSPRRQSWDNEQFF
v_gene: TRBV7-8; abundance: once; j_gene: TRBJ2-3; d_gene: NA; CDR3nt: TGTGCCAGCAGCTTAGGGACGGGGGAAGATACGCAGTATTTT; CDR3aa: CASSLGTGEDTQYF
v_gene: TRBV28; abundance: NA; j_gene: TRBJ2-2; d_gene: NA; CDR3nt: TGTGCCAGCAGTTTAACAGGGCCCGGGGAGCTGTTTTTT; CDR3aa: CASSLTGPGELFF
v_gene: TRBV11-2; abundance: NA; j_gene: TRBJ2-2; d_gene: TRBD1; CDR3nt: TGTGCCAGCAGCCCGGACAGGGGCACCGGGGAGCTGTTTTTT; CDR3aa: CASSPDRGTGELFF
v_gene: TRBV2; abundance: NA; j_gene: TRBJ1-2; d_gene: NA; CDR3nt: TGTGCCAGCACCAAGCGGGAGGGTGCTAACTATGGCTACACCTTC; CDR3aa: CASTKREGANYGYTF